These 29 T cell receptor beta chains were all obtained from the same sample, sequenced in a study of cytomegalovirus exposure and HLA in healthy donors. It was with 60 Vbeta and 13 Jbeta primers that the PCR ran. The assay was immunoSEQ multiplex PCR, and TCRdb's table has in-frame clones only and misses some. Of some 120,000 clones in the sample, 75% to 90% were seen once. Sequencing was done on a sample of PBMCs. The receptors derive from a woman aged 25 to 45 in good health and CMV-seropositive.

The chain employs TRBV28 and TRBJ2-3; D is possibly TRBD2 (6 bases). V was cut by 6 bases and J by 0 bases, with 16 bases left in between. CDR3 length: 16 amino acids. Germline values: CDR1 MDHEN, CDR2 SYDVKM. The CDR3 bases are TGTGCCAGCAGGCCAACCGGGCGGGGTAGCACAGATACGCAGTATTTT. As protein: CASRPTGRGSTDTQYF.

The chain carries TRBV9 and TRBJ1-1, with D tentatively TRBD1 (5 bases). The germline V gene encodes CDR1 SGDLS and CDR2 YYNGEE. V lost 0 bases and J 4 bases, leaving 7 bases between the germline ends. The CDR3 contains 13 residues. This chain's CDR3 is CASSVAGSTEAFF. The CDR3 nucleotides are TGTGCCAGCAGCGTAGCAGGGTCCACTGAAGCTTTCTTT.

The V and J genes are TRBV27 and TRBJ1-2, with D possibly TRBD1 on 6 matching bases. This CDR3 is 15 amino acids long. CDR1 MNHEY and CDR2 SMNVEV come from the germline V gene (reference sequence). V gave up 6 bases and J gave up 4 bases, with 18 bases separating them. In DNA form, the CDR3 reads TGTGCCAGCAGCCCTGGGGCAGGGGCCCTCTATGGCTACACCTTC. Its protein product is CASSPGAGALYGYTF.

This sequence joins TRBV4-1 and TRBJ2-7, with TRBD2 matching over 11 bases. Trimming cost V 4 bases and J 5 bases; bases outside gene matches: 4. Germline V lookup: CDR1 MGHRA, CDR2 YSYEKL. The CDR3 contains 14 residues. Written as DNA, the CDR3 is TGCGCCAGCAGCCGCACTAGCGGGAGCCACGAGCAGTACTTC. Protein product: CASSRTSGSHEQYF.

The V gene is TRBV6-5, the J gene TRBJ1-5; a possible D gene is TRBD1 (5 bases). With 0 bases removed from V and 5 bases from J, the gap between germline ends came to 8 bases. CDR3 length: 14 residues. CDR1 and CDR2 from the germline V gene are MNHEY and SVGAGI. The CDR3 DNA reads as TGTGCCAGCAGTTACTCTGGGGGGTATCAGCCCCAGCATTTT. Protein product: CASSYSGGYQPQHF.

V usage is TRBV9 and J usage is TRBJ2-1, with 10 bases aligning to TRBD2. Germline assignment: CDR1 SGDLS and CDR2 YYNGEE. With V trimmed by 4 bases and J by 7 bases, 8 bases remained unmatched. This CDR3 is 15 amino acids long. The CDR3 sequence: CASSLLAGVGNEQFF. The CDR3 region has the DNA TGTGCCAGCAGCTTGCTAGCGGGAGTCGGGAATGAGCAGTTCTTC. The variable domain in full, completed from reference TRBV9 and TRBJ2-1, reads DSGVTQTPKHLITATGQRVTLRCSPRSGDLSVYWYQQSLDQGLQFLIQYYNGEERAKGNILERFSAQQFPDLHSELNLSSLELGDSALYFCASSLLAGVGNEQFFGPGTRLTVL.

The rearrangement joins TRBV18 to TRBJ2-3; TRBD1 aligns across 11 bases. V lost 3 bases, J lost 6 bases, and 8 bases stayed unmatched. This CDR3 has 16 amino acids. Germline V gives CDR1 KGHSH, CDR2 LQKENI. The CDR3 protein is CASSPGQGAYKDTQYF. The CDR3 bases are TGTGCCAGCTCACCTGGACAGGGGGCATATAAGGATACGCAGTATTTT.

The chain carries TRBV5-8 and TRBJ1-1; no reliable D call. Germline assignment: CDR1 SGHTS and CDR2 YDEGEE. The CDR3 length is 16 residues. The ends were cut back, 4 bases at V and 4 bases at J, with 20 bases in the middle. In DNA form, the CDR3 reads TGTGCCAGCAGCGCGGGGTTCATCCCCCTGGGCACTGAAGCTTTCTTT. Its translation: CASSAGFIPLGTEAFF.

This clone was detected a few times. The rearrangement uses TRBV5-4 and TRBJ2-7; 7 bases agree with TRBD1. The CDR3 has 14 residues. Germline trimming cut 4 bases from V and 2 bases from J; bases unmatched to any gene: 6. Germline CDR1 SGHNT, CDR2 YYREEE (reference sequence). The CDR3 protein is CASSPGQAPYEQYF. Here the CDR3 DNA reads TGTGCCAGCAGCCCAGGACAGGCCCCCTACGAGCAGTACTTC. Using reference TRBV5-4 and TRBJ2-7 for the parts outside the CDR3, the full variable domain is ETGVTQSPTHLIKTRGQQVTLRCSSQSGHNTVSWYQQALGQGPQFIFQYYREEENGRGNFPPRFSGLQFPNYSSELNVNALELDDSALYLCASSPGQAPYEQYFGPGTRLTVT.

Of note for this clone: Other DNA sequences within the sample encode an identical CDR3. This rearrangement joins TRBV6-5 to TRBJ1-4, with D tentatively TRBD1 (6 bases). The CDR3 sequence is 14 residues long. Trimming left V 6 bases short and J 3 bases short, with 11 bases between. Germline loops: CDR1 MNHEY, CDR2 SVGAGI. DNA for the CDR3: TGTGCCAGCAGCCCCCAGGGGTCTAATGAAAAACTGTTTTTT. Amino acid sequence: CASSPQGSNEKLFF.

This clone was recorded once. This chain connects TRBV2 to TRBJ1-2; TRBD1 matches at 7 bases. Per the germline V gene, CDR1 is SNHLY and CDR2 is FYNNEI. The CDR3 is 14 residues long. The junction had 2 bases not matched to a gene; V was cut back by 2 bases and J by 2 bases. CDR3 loop: CASSERTGNYGYTF. CDR3 DNA sequence: TGTGCCAGCAGTGAACGGACAGGAAACTATGGCTACACCTTC.

This chain links TRBV30 with TRBJ1-3, with a possible D match to TRBD1 (5 bases). The germline V and J ends were trimmed by 4 bases and 0 bases, with 13 bases remaining between them. CDR1 GTSNPN and CDR2 SVGIG come from the germline V gene (reference sequence). The CDR3 runs 15 residues. In DNA, the CDR3 is TGTGCCTGGATGCCGGGGGGTAGCTCTGGAAACACCATATATTTT. Protein sequence: CAWMPGGSSGNTIYF.

The rearrangement joins TRBV28 to TRBJ2-4, with no clear D. V was clipped by 2 bases and J by 0 bases, with 8 bases between them. The V gene's germline CDR1 is MDHEN and CDR2 SYDVKM. The CDR3 has 15 amino acids. The CDR3 reads CASSLNPLAKNIQYF. The CDR3 DNA is TGTGCCAGCAGTTTAAATCCTCTAGCCAAAAACATTCAGTACTTC.

The genes are TRBV18 and TRBJ1-4, with D unclear. Per the germline V gene, CDR1 is KGHSH and CDR2 is LQKENI. V was pared by 1 base and J by 2 bases, with 8 bases between. This CDR3 region has 15 residues. The CDR3 sequence: CASSPRGLTNEKLFF. Written as DNA, the CDR3 is TGTGCCAGCTCACCACGAGGCCTGACTAATGAAAAACTGTTTTTT.

The chain has TRBV5-4 and TRBJ2-5; 7 positions agree with TRBD2. The V gene end was trimmed by 4 bases and the J gene end by 0 bases; junction bases not matched to a gene: 6. Germline CDR1 reads SGHNT; CDR2 reads YYREEE (reference sequence). The CDR3 extends over 15 amino acids. As DNA, the CDR3 is TGTGCCAGCAGCATGGGGGGGGGAGACCAAGAGACCCAGTACTTC. Translation: CASSMGGGDQETQYF.

The chain couples TRBV19 to TRBJ1-2; perhaps TRBD1 as D (5 bases). CDR3 size: 14 residues. The germline gives CDR1 LNHDA, CDR2 SQIVND (reference sequence). Trimming took off 6 bases at V and 7 bases at J, with 18 bases between the two ends. The CDR3 here is CASSHPLQDSGYTF. In DNA, the CDR3 is TGTGCCAGTAGCCACCCTCTACAGGATTCTGGCTACACCTTC.

CDR3 nucleotide sequence: TGTGCCAGCAGTGGAAGACTAGCGGGGGAAGAGACCCAGTACTTC. Amino acid sequence: CASSGRLAGEETQYF. The V gene is TRBV2, the J gene TRBJ2-5; TRBD2 agrees at 12 bases. There are 15 residues in the CDR3. Germline V gene lookup returns CDR1 SNHLY and CDR2 FYNNEI. Germline trimming cut 4 bases from V and 3 bases from J; bases unmatched to any gene: 3. The entire variable domain, with the rest obtained from reference TRBV2 and TRBJ2-5, is as follows: EPEVTQTPSHQVTQMGQEVILRCVPISNHLYFYWYRQILGQKVEFLVSFYNNEISEKSEIFDDQFSVERPDGSNFTLKIRSTKLEDSAMYFCASSGRLAGEETQYFGPGTRLLVL.

This chain uses TRBV5-1 with TRBJ1-1; TRBD1 is a possible D gene (5 bases). CDR1 and CDR2 (germline): SGHRS, YFSETQ. With 1 base removed from V and 4 bases from J, the gap between germline ends came to 8 bases. The CDR3 spans 13 residues. The CDR3 DNA reads TGCGCCAGCAGCTTGCACGGGGGCACTGAAGCTTTCTTT. The encoded protein is CASSLHGGTEAFF.

The chain links TRBV7-9 to TRBJ2-4; maybe TRBD1 (6 bases). There are 13 residues in the CDR3. Germline CDR1 reads SEHNR; CDR2 reads FQNEAQ (reference sequence). V lost 5 bases to trimming and J lost 6 bases, with 11 bases between them. This CDR3 reads CASSLGAGNIQYF. The CDR3 nucleotides are TGTGCCAGCAGCCTGGGGGCCGGAAACATTCAGTACTTC.

This clone was detected only a few times. The chain links TRBV27 to TRBJ1-5, with TRBD1 matching 9 bases. Unmatched junction bases numbered 3, after V lost 6 bases and J lost 6 bases. The CDR3 is made up of 13 amino acids. CDR1 and CDR2 (germline): MNHEY, SMNVEV (reference sequence). CDR3 in DNA: TGTGCCAGCAGGGGACAGGGCACTCAGCCCCAGCATTTT. It encodes CASRGQGTQPQHF.

The gene calls are TRBV4-1 and TRBJ2-1, with 9 bases that match TRBD2. The V segment lost 4 bases and the J segment 8 bases; nucleotides outside the gene matches: 12. This CDR3 is built from 16 residues. Germline V CDR1 and CDR2: MGHRA, YSYEKL. CDR3 residues: CASSPRRGLAIHEQFF. In DNA form, the CDR3 reads TGCGCCAGCAGCCCAAGACGGGGACTAGCAATCCATGAGCAGTTCTTC.

This clone was counted once. The V gene is TRBV19, the J gene TRBJ1-2; D is uncertain. Germline assignment: CDR1 LNHDA and CDR2 SQIVND (reference sequence). This CDR3 is 14 amino acids long. Trimming removed 4 bases at V and 6 bases at J, with 15 bases between. CDR3 nucleotides: TGTGCCAGTAGTACTGGAGACCGCCGAGATGGCTACACCTTC. Protein: CASSTGDRRDGYTF.

The J gene is TRBJ2-2, the V gene TRBV9; 9 bases agree with TRBD2. The CDR3 loop spans 17 amino acids. CDR1 is SGDLS, CDR2 YYNGEE, per germline. Germline trimming cut 1 base from V and 1 base from J; bases unmatched to any gene: 5. The CDR3 DNA is TGTGCCAGCAGCGTAAGAGCGGGGGGCCTGAACACCGGGGAGCTGTTTTTT. It is translated as CASSVRAGGLNTGELFF.

The V call is TRBV18, the J call TRBJ2-7; D may be TRBD1 (6 bases). The CDR3 totals 13 residues. Trimming removed 1 base from V and 2 bases from J, with 6 bases in between. In germline, CDR1 is KGHSH, CDR2 LQKENI. CDR3 bases: TGTGCCAGCTCACCACAGGGGGCCTACGAGCAGTACTTC. Residues: CASSPQGAYEQYF.

The rearrangement links TRBV7-2 to TRBJ1-5, with a possible D match to TRBD1 (6 bases). The CDR3 has 13 residues. The germline V and J ends were trimmed by 3 bases and 7 bases, with 10 bases remaining between them. Germline V gene sequence: CDR1 SGHTA, CDR2 FQGNSA. CDR3 loop: CASSFGGGQPQHF. The DNA of the CDR3 is TGTGCCAGCAGCTTCGGGGGGGGCCAGCCCCAGCATTTT.

This clone occurred once. The chain employs TRBV21-1 and TRBJ2-5; TRBD2, the D gene given by the table, was not confirmed from the DNA. TRBV21-1 is recorded as a pseudogene. The CDR3 sequence is 15 residues long. Here the CDR3 DNA reads TGTGCCAGCACCCCCCCGGGTCCTACTCAAGAGACCCAGTACTTC. Translation: CASTPPGPTQETQYF.

The chain combines TRBV10-3 with TRBJ2-7; 9 nucleotides agree with TRBD1. In germline, CDR1 is ENHRY, CDR2 SYGVKD. With 6 bases clipped from V and 2 bases from J, the junction kept 2 bases outside the gene matches. The CDR3 has 13 residues. The CDR3 protein is CAISGTGPYEQYF. For the CDR3, the DNA is TGTGCCATCAGCGGGACAGGGCCCTACGAGCAGTACTTC.

The chain couples TRBV7-9 to TRBJ1-4; D unresolved. This CDR3 has 13 residues. Germline V gives CDR1 SEHNR, CDR2 FQNEAQ (reference sequence). Between the trimmed V and J ends, which lost 5 bases and 12 bases, there was a span of 16 bases. The CDR3 loop reads CASSPDTSVELFF. The CDR3 region has the DNA TGTGCCAGCAGCCCCGATACCTCGGTGGAACTGTTTTTT.

CDR3 region: CASSEGQGAETQYF. In DNA, the CDR3 is TGTGCCAGCAGCGAAGGACAGGGGGCGGAGACCCAGTACTTC. The V and J genes are TRBV9 and TRBJ2-5, with TRBD1 matching 11 bases. V was pared by 3 bases and J by 5 bases, with 3 bases of the junction left unmatched. The CDR3 totals 14 residues. CDR1 is SGDLS, CDR2 YYNGEE, per germline.